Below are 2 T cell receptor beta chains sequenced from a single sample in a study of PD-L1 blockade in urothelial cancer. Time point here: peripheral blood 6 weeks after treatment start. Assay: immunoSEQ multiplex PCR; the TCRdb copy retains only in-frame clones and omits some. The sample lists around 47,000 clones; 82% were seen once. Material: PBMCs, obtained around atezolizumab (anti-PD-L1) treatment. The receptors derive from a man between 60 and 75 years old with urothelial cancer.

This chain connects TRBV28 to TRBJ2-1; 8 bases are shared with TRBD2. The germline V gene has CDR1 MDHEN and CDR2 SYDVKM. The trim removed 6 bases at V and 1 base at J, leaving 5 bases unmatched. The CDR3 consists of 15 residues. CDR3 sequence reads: CASRSSGKSYNEQFF. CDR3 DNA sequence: TGTGCCAGCAGAAGTAGCGGGAAATCCTACAATGAGCAGTTCTTC.

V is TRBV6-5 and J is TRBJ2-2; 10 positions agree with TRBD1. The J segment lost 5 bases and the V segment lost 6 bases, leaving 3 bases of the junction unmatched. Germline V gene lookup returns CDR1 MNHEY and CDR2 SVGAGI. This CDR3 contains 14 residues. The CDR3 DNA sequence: TGTGCCAGCAGCCGGACAGGGGGGACCGGGGAGCTGTTTTTT. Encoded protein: CASSRTGGTGELFF.